This is a list of T cell receptor beta chains from one sample in a study of breast tumors, draining lymph nodes, adjacent tissues. Using its own MiXCR run on the multiplex PCR reads, TCRdb lists one record per CDR3 protein. The sample lists about 220,000 distinct CDR3 sequences, less than 35% seen once, with approximately 4% in the top ten. The source material was axillary lymph node tissue. All receptors derive from a female donor with breast cancer. Some clones in this sample may be carry-over from other donors' samples. Both conserved end residues are part of each CDR3. D genes are given only for firm matches. For some rows the clone size is stated as once, few or many, or as a class when expanded; others skip it.

size	J	D	length	V	DNA	CDR3
NA	TRBJ2-5	NA	13	TRBV19	TGTGCCAGTAGCACTACCGGACGAGAGACCCAGTACTTC	CASSTTGRETQYF
many	TRBJ2-3	NA	12	TRBV29-1	TGCAGCGTTGAGGGACCGCTTGATACGCAGTATTTT	CSVEGPLDTQYF
few	TRBJ2-1	TRBD2	15	TRBV27	TGTGCCAGCACCTCCAAACTAGCGGGGGTAGGTGAGCAGTTCTTC	CASTSKLAGVGEQFF
many	TRBJ2-5	TRBD2	17	TRBV7-2	TGTGCCAGCAGCTTCTCGGGGGTAGCGGGGGGTTGGGAGCCCCAGTACTTC	CASSFSGVAGGWEPQYF
NA	TRBJ1-2	NA	14	TRBV10-3	TGTGCCATCAGTGAGTCTCGCGCCGACTATGGCTACACCTTC	CAISESRADYGYTF
NA	TRBJ2-5	NA	15	TRBV11-1	TGTGCCAGCAGCTTAGCAAACAGGGGAGGGGAGACCCAGTACTTC	CASSLANRGGETQYF
many	TRBJ1-5	NA	15	TRBV10-2	TGCGCCAGCAGTGAGTTATCAACTAGCAATCAGCCCCAGCATTTT	CASSELSTSNQPQHF
once	TRBJ2-5	NA	12	TRBV6-2/TRBV6-3	TGTGCCAGCAGTACATCAAAAGAGACCCAGTACTTC	CASSTSKETQYF
medium-sized	TRBJ2-7	TRBD1	14	TRBV2	TGTGCCAGCCGATCAGGGGGCGGGTCCTACGAGCAGTACTTC	CASRSGGGSYEQYF
many	TRBJ2-1	TRBD1	18	TRBV12-3/TRBV12-4	TGTGCCAGCAGCCTTTCCCGCGCCCGGGACAGGGGGCGCGATGAGCAGTTCTTC	CASSLSRARDRGRDEQFF
NA	TRBJ2-7	NA	14	TRBV5-1	TGCGCCAGCAGCCTCATCCAGAACACCGGGGAGCAGTACTTC	CASSLIQNTGEQYF
many	TRBJ2-1	NA	15	TRBV15	TGTGCCACCACCCCTAGGGTGGGAGCTTACAATGAGCAGTTCTTC	CATTPRVGAYNEQFF
few	TRBJ2-4	NA	13	TRBV6-5	TGTGCCAGCAGTTACTCGAGTAGAGCCCTTCAGTACTTC	CASSYSSRALQYF
NA	TRBJ1-2	TRBD1	16	TRBV19	TGTGCCAGTAGTATATCCGGGACAGGGAAGATCTATGGCTACACCTTC	CASSISGTGKIYGYTF
few	TRBJ2-1	NA	12	TRBV28	TGTGCCAGCAGAGGCGGCTACAATGAGCAGTTCTTC	CASRGGYNEQFF
many	TRBJ2-1	TRBD2	17	TRBV20-1	TGCAGTGCTCAGGGACTAGCGGGTCCGAGCTCCTACAATGAGCAGTTCTTC	CSAQGLAGPSSYNEQFF
many	TRBJ2-1	TRBD2	17	TRBV5-1	TGCGCCAGCAGCTTGGGCGGGGGGGCCCCTGGATTTAATGAGCAGTTCTTC	CASSLGGGAPGFNEQFF
NA	TRBJ1-5	TRBD1	15	TRBV2	TGTGCCAGCACATCCGGGACAGGGGCCAATCAGCCCCAGCATTTT	CASTSGTGANQPQHF
NA	TRBJ2-4	NA	16	TRBV19	TGTGCCAGTACCCAGCGGCTTTCCTTAGCCAAAAACATTCAGTACTTC	CASTQRLSLAKNIQYF
many	TRBJ1-6	NA	14	TRBV2	TGTGCCAGCAGTGAACAGGAGATCAATTCACCCCTCCACTTT	CASSEQEINSPLHF
NA	TRBJ1-2	NA	12	TRBV24-1	TGCAGTGCTAGCCTGGGGGCCGATGGCTACACCTTC	CSASLGADGYTF
NA	TRBJ2-7	TRBD1	13	TRBV2	TGTGCTATAAGGACAGGGGCTACCTACGAGCAGTACTTC	CAIRTGATYEQYF
NA	TRBJ2-1	TRBD2	18	TRBV24-1	TGTGCCACCAGTGATCCCGGACTAGCGGGAGGTACCTACAATGAGCAGTTCTTC	CATSDPGLAGGTYNEQFF
many	TRBJ2-1	TRBD2	17	TRBV19	TGTGCCAGTAGGACTAGCGGGAGTTTTGATGTGGGTAATGAGCAGTTCTTC	CASRTSGSFDVGNEQFF